What follows are 29 T cell receptor beta chains derived from one specimen sequenced in a study of Ad26.COV2.S vaccination and SARS-CoV-2 variants. Treatment of the sample: roughly 20 received Ad26.COV2.S at low or high dose, single or two shots; 5 received placebo; per-sample allocation not given. Specimens were obtained on day 63 following the first vaccine or placebo injection. The data were produced by immunoSEQ multiplex PCR, yet TCRdb's version contains in-frame clones alone and is incomplete. Altogether more than 300,000 clones are present, roughly 80% being singletons, with the ten largest covering 2% to 2.5%. This specimen was peripheral blood, taken in a trial of Ad26.COV2.S vaccine versus placebo. These receptors were obtained from a person between 18 and 59 years old who received the Ad26.COV2.S COVID-19 vaccine or a placebo.

The chain has TRBV19 and TRBJ1-5, with D unresolved. The germline V gene has CDR1 LNHDA and CDR2 SQIVND (reference sequence). Trimming took off 5 bases at V and 5 bases at J, with 10 bases between the two ends. The CDR3 runs 13 residues. CDR3 protein: CASSLTTYQPQHF. CDR3 nucleotide sequence: TGTGCCAGTAGTCTTACTACCTATCAGCCCCAGCATTTT.

V and J are TRBV2 and TRBJ1-1; D unresolved. The CDR3 extends over 11 amino acids. V was shortened by 8 bases and J by 8 bases, with 12 bases between the two germline ends. Per germline, CDR1 SNHLY and CDR2 FYNNEI. CDR3 coding DNA: TGTGCCAGCTATTTCCTTTTGGAAGCTTTCTTT. Its protein product is CASYFLLEAFF.

The chain has TRBV7-6 and TRBJ2-2, with 9 positions matching TRBD1. Per the germline V gene, CDR1 is SGHVS and CDR2 is FNYEAQ. The CDR3 is made up of 18 amino acids. The junction had 12 bases not matched to a gene; V was cut back by 4 bases and J by 3 bases. For the CDR3, the DNA is TGTGCCAGCAGCTCAGCCGGGACAGGGTTGGGTTACACCGGGGAGCTGTTTTTT. Its translation is CASSSAGTGLGYTGELFF.

For the CDR3, the DNA is TGTGCCAGCGTTACCCGACCCTACGAGCAGTACTTC. Amino acids: CASVTRPYEQYF. V and J are TRBV2 and TRBJ2-7; D unclear. V was shortened by 8 bases and J by 2 bases, with 10 bases between the two germline ends. Germline CDR1 SNHLY, CDR2 FYNNEI. This CDR3 spans 12 amino acids.

The rearrangement uses TRBV20-1 and TRBJ2-5, with D possibly TRBD1 on 5 matching bases. Germline V gives CDR1 DFQATT, CDR2 SNEGSKA (reference sequence). The CDR3 covers 15 residues. Trimming stripped 3 bases from V and 1 base from J, with 15 bases between. CDR3 sequence (DNA): TGCAGTGCTAGTAGGGGTGGCCAACGCCAAGAGACCCAGTACTTC. Translating gives CSASRGGQRQETQYF.

V is TRBV4-2 and J is TRBJ2-3; TRBD2 agrees at 12 bases. The CDR3 runs to 18 residues. Per germline, CDR1 LGHNA and CDR2 YNFKEQ. The V gene end was trimmed by 4 bases and the J gene end by 5 bases; junction bases not matched to a gene: 13. CDR3 sequence: CASSRAPPSGGALDTQYF. CDR3 nucleotide sequence: TGTGCCAGCAGCCGCGCCCCTCCTAGCGGGGGGGCTTTAGATACGCAGTATTTT.

V is TRBV5-5 and J is TRBJ2-2; 7 bases are a match to TRBD2. The CDR3 has 15 residues. Trimming took 7 bases from V and 0 from J; bases not matched to a gene: 6. Germline assignment: CDR1 SGHKS and CDR2 YYEKEE (reference sequence). CDR3 protein: CASSGLAANTGELFF. As DNA, the CDR3 is TGTGCCAGCTCAGGGCTAGCGGCGAACACCGGGGAGCTGTTTTTT. The variable domain in full, completed from reference TRBV5-5 and TRBJ2-2, reads DAGVTQSPTHLIKTRGQQVTLRCSPISGHKSVSWYQQVLGQGPQFIFQYYEKEERGRGNFPDRFSARQFPNYSSELNVNALLLGDSALYLCASSGLAANTGELFFGEGSRLTVL.

The chain has TRBV28 and TRBJ2-7, with D uncertain. Germline V gives CDR1 MDHEN, CDR2 SYDVKM. Between the trimmed V and J ends, which lost 2 bases and 6 bases, there was a span of 11 bases. This CDR3 contains 13 residues. DNA of the CDR3: TGTGCCAGCAGTTTAAACCTGGCCTCCGAGCAGTACTTC. This gives the protein CASSLNLASEQYF. Together with reference TRBV28 and TRBJ2-7, the CDR3 gives the full variable domain: DVKVTQSSRYLVKRTGEKVFLECVQDMDHENMFWYRQDPGLGLRLIYFSYDVKMKEKGDIPEGYSVSREKKERFSLILESASTNQTSMYLCASSLNLASEQYFGPGTRLTVT.

The genes are TRBV6-2 or TRBV6-3 and TRBJ1-4; weak D call: TRBD1 (6 bases). Germline assignment: CDR1 MNHEY and CDR2 SVGEGT. The V end was cut by 6 bases, the J end by 8 bases, with 16 bases between. The CDR3 consists of 14 residues. This CDR3 reads CASSRRGAEEKLFF. CDR3 DNA sequence: TGTGCCAGCAGCCGACGGGGGGCGGAAGAAAAACTGTTTTTT.

This chain connects TRBV18 to TRBJ1-5; unclear D gene. V dropped 4 bases and J dropped 0 bases, with 10 bases sitting between them. CDR1 is KGHSH and CDR2 is LQKENI in the germline V gene. CDR3 length: 15 amino acids. As DNA, the CDR3 is TGTGCCAGCTCACTTGGGCAGACTAGCAATCAGCCCCAGCATTTT. Translated, it gives CASSLGQTSNQPQHF.

The chain couples TRBV10-3 to TRBJ1-1, with D tentatively TRBD1 (5 bases). Trimming removed 2 bases at V and 0 bases at J, with 16 bases between. The CDR3 covers 17 residues. Germline assignment: CDR1 ENHRY and CDR2 SYGVKD. This chain's CDR3 is CAISEGYLEGLNTEAFF. The CDR3 DNA is TGTGCCATCAGTGAGGGGTATCTAGAGGGGTTGAACACTGAAGCTTTCTTT.

The chain uses TRBV12-3 or TRBV12-4 and TRBJ2-1; D perhaps matches TRBD2 (6 bases). Trimming left V 7 bases short and J 10 bases short, with 14 bases between. The CDR3 contains 12 residues. The chain's CDR3 is CASTRKAGEQFF. In DNA form, the CDR3 reads TGTGCCAGCACCAGAAAGGCGGGAGAGCAGTTCTTC.

This rearrangement joins TRBV3-1 (or the pseudogene TRBV3-2) to TRBJ1-1, with 9 positions matching TRBD1. V was pared by 2 bases and J by 5 bases, with 9 bases of the junction left unmatched. This CDR3 has 16 amino acids. Germline CDR1 reads LGHDT; CDR2 reads YNNKEL (reference sequence). As DNA, the CDR3 is TGTGCCAGCAGCCAAAAGGGAGGACAGGGGATGACTGAAGCTTTCTTT. Translating it yields CASSQKGGQGMTEAFF.

This clone was picked up one time. Other DNA sequences from this sample encode an identical CDR3 as well. The DNA for the CDR3 is TGCGCCAGCAGCCAAGGGGGGGTCTATGGCTACACCTTC. Amino acids: CASSQGGVYGYTF. The chain links TRBV4-1 to TRBJ1-2, with D possibly matching TRBD1 (5 bases). CDR1 MGHRA and CDR2 YSYEKL come from the germline V gene. The CDR3 totals 13 residues. Trimming took 1 base from V and 4 from J, leaving 7 bases between them.

The rearrangement links TRBV30 to TRBJ1-2, with D perhaps TRBD1 (6 bases). The CDR3 has 13 residues. Trimming shortened V by 2 bases and J by 2 bases, and 9 bases separated the two germline ends. Germline CDR1 is GTSNPN and CDR2 is SVGIG (reference sequence). Written as DNA, the CDR3 is TGTGCCTGGAGTCGTCAGGGGAACTATGGCTACACCTTC. Amino acid sequence: CAWSRQGNYGYTF.

The chain joins TRBV15 to TRBJ1-1; D might be TRBD1 (5 bases). V lost 1 base, J lost 5 bases, and 8 bases lay in between. In germline, CDR1 is LNHNV, CDR2 YYDKDF (reference sequence). CDR3 length equals 13 residues. The CDR3 protein is CATSRVGGTEAFF. The CDR3 DNA is TGTGCCACCAGCAGAGTCGGGGGGACTGAAGCTTTCTTT.

The rearrangement links TRBV18 to TRBJ1-4, with D unresolved. The germline V gene encodes CDR1 KGHSH and CDR2 LQKENI. Trimming shortened V by 6 bases and J by 4 bases, and 9 bases separated the two germline ends. The length of the CDR3 is 13 residues. The CDR3 bases are TGTGCCAGCTCGGAACAGCATAATGAAAAACTGTTTTTT. Its translation is CASSEQHNEKLFF.

This chain joins TRBV9 and TRBJ2-1; D gene uncertain. V gave up 0 bases and J gave up 1 base, with 11 bases separating them. Germline-derived CDR1 and CDR2 are SGDLS and YYNGEE. This CDR3 region has 16 residues. CDR3 sequence reads: CASSVAGELSYNEQFF. The CDR3 DNA reads TGTGCCAGCAGCGTAGCCGGTGAGCTATCCTACAATGAGCAGTTCTTC.

The chain links TRBV7-8 to TRBJ2-5, with TRBD1 as a possible D gene (5 bases). Between the trimmed V and J ends, which lost 5 bases and 5 bases, there was a span of 18 bases. Germline V gene sequence: CDR1 SGHVS, CDR2 FQNEAQ. This CDR3 spans 15 amino acids. The CDR3 loop is CASSPRDSAAETQYF. The DNA of the CDR3 is TGTGCCAGCAGCCCCCGCGACAGCGCGGCTGAGACCCAGTACTTC.

The V gene is TRBV2, the J gene TRBJ2-3; 7 positions match TRBD1. Trimming cost V 4 bases and J 0 bases; bases outside gene matches: 4. Per the germline V gene, CDR1 is SNHLY and CDR2 is FYNNEI. The CDR3 runs to 15 residues. CDR3 sequence: CASSGPGQSTDTQYF. CDR3 coding DNA: TGTGCCAGCAGTGGTCCGGGACAGAGCACAGATACGCAGTATTTT.

This chain uses TRBV19 with TRBJ2-2; tentative D call: TRBD2 (5 bases). Per the germline V gene, CDR1 is LNHDA and CDR2 is SQIVND (reference sequence). Trimming left V 5 bases short and J 8 bases short, with 12 bases between. The CDR3 extends over 13 amino acids. The CDR3 DNA reads as TGTGCCAGTAGTCTCGAGGGCCCGGGGGAGCTGTTTTTT. Residues: CASSLEGPGELFF.

This rearrangement joins TRBV7-9 to TRBJ1-1; 8 nucleotides agree with TRBD1. With 5 bases clipped from V and 4 bases from J, the junction kept 15 bases outside the gene matches. The CDR3 is 17 residues long. Germline values: CDR1 SEHNR, CDR2 FQNEAQ (reference sequence). The CDR3 DNA reads TGTGCCAGCAGCCCGACGTCAGGACAGGGTGGGGGCACTGAAGCTTTCTTT. This sequence encodes CASSPTSGQGGGTEAFF. Drawing the rest from reference TRBV7-9 and TRBJ1-1, the complete variable domain is DTGVSQNPRHKITKRGQNVTFRCDPISEHNRLYWYRQTLGQGPEFLTYFQNEAQLEKSRLLSDRFSAERPKGSFSTLEIQRTEQGDSAMYLCASSPTSGQGGGTEAFFGQGTRLTVV.

The rearrangement uses TRBV19 and TRBJ1-6, with TRBD1 identical over 8 bases. V gave up 6 bases and J gave up 10 bases; unmatched junction bases: 5. Germline loops: CDR1 LNHDA, CDR2 SQIVND (reference sequence). This CDR3 spans 13 amino acids. The CDR3 sequence is CASSGQGSSPLHF. The CDR3 DNA follows: TGTGCCAGTAGCGGACAGGGCAGCTCACCCCTCCACTTT.

A single count supports this clone. The V and J genes are TRBV5-5 and TRBJ2-7; D may be TRBD1 (6 bases). Trimming cost V 3 bases and J 3 bases, with 10 bases left between them. Germline V gene data show CDR1 as SGHKS and CDR2 as YYEKEE (reference sequence). CDR3 length equals 13 residues. DNA of the CDR3: TGTGCCAGCAGCTGGACAGTTTTCTACGAGCAGTACTTC. As protein: CASSWTVFYEQYF.

The V call is TRBV7-3, the J call TRBJ1-6, with D possibly TRBD1 on 5 matching bases. The CDR3 sequence is 15 residues long. V lost 2 bases and J 7 bases, leaving 12 bases between the germline ends. The germline CDR1 and CDR2 sequences are SGHTA and FQGTGA. CDR3 residues: CASSLFGGSNSPLHF. CDR3 nucleotide sequence: TGTGCCAGCAGCTTATTCGGGGGGTCGAATTCACCCCTCCACTTT.

V is TRBV12-3 or TRBV12-4 and J is TRBJ1-4; weak D call: TRBD1 (5 bases). The CDR3 totals 13 residues. The V gene lost 4 bases and the J gene lost 11 bases, with 14 bases spanning the gap. Here the CDR3 DNA reads TGTGCCAGCAGTTCTCTCAACGGGGCCAAACTGTTTTTT. Translating gives CASSSLNGAKLFF.

The genes are TRBV3-1 (or the pseudogene TRBV3-2) and TRBJ2-5, with D perhaps matching TRBD1 (6 bases). Between the trimmed V and J ends, which lost 0 bases and 7 bases, there was a span of 6 bases. CDR1 and CDR2 (germline): LGHDT, YNNKEL (reference sequence). CDR3 length: 12 amino acids. The CDR3 reads CASSQDRGTQYF. The CDR3 DNA follows: TGTGCCAGCAGCCAAGACAGGGGGACCCAGTACTTC.

This rearrangement joins TRBV5-4 to TRBJ2-5; D uncertain. CDR3 length: 14 amino acids. The V gene's germline CDR1 is SGHNT and CDR2 YYREEE (reference sequence). Trimming took off 4 bases at V and 0 bases at J, with 10 bases between the two ends. CDR3 loop: CASSNGPNQETQYF. The DNA of the CDR3 is TGTGCCAGCAGCAACGGACCTAACCAAGAGACCCAGTACTTC.

The chain carries TRBV15 and TRBJ1-1; 8 nucleotides line up with TRBD1. The CDR3 loop spans 18 amino acids. Trimming took 0 bases from V and 0 from J; bases not matched to a gene: 9. The germline V gene encodes CDR1 LNHNV and CDR2 YYDKDF (reference sequence). CDR3 residues: CATSRDLPGGGLNTEAFF. Here the CDR3 DNA reads TGTGCCACCAGCAGAGATCTGCCAGGGGGCGGGTTGAACACTGAAGCTTTCTTT.